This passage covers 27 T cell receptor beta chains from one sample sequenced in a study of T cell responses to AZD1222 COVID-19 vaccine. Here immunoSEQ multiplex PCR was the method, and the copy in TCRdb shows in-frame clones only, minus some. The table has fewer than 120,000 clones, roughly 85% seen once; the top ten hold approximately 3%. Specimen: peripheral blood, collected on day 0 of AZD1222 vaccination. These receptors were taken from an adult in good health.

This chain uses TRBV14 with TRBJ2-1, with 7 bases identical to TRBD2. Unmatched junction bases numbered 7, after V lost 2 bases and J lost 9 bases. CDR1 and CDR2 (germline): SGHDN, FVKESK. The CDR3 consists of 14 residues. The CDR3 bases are TGTGCCAGCAGCCAACGAGGGAGGGTGACTGAGCAGTTCTTC. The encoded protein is CASSQRGRVTEQFF.

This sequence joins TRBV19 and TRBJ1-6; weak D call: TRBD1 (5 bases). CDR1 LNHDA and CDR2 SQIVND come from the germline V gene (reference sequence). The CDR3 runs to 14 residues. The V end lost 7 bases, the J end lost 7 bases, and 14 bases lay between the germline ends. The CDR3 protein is CASKEGRLNSPLHF. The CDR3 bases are TGTGCCAGTAAGGAGGGGCGCCTGAATTCACCCCTCCACTTT. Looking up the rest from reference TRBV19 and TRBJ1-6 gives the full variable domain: DGGITQSPKYLFRKEGQNVTLSCEQNLNHDAMYWYRQDPGQGLRLIYYSQIVNDFQKGDIAEGYSVSREKKESFPLTVTSAQKNPTAFYLCASKEGRLNSPLHFGNGTRLTVT.

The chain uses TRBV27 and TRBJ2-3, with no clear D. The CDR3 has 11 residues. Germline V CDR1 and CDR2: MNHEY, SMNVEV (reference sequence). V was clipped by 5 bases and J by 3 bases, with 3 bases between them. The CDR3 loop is CASSATDTQYF. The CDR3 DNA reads TGTGCCAGCAGTGCGACAGATACGCAGTATTTT.

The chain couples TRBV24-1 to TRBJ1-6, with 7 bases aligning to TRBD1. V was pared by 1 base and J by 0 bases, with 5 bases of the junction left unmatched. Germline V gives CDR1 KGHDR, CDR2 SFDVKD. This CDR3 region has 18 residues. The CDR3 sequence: CATSDFISGGSYNSPLHF. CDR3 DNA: TGTGCCACCAGTGATTTTATTTCAGGGGGCTCCTATAATTCACCCCTCCACTTT.

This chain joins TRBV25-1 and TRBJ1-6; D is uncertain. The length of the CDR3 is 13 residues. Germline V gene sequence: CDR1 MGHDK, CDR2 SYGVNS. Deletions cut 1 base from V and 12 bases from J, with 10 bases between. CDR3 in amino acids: CASSESEGVPLHF. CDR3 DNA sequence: TGTGCCAGCAGTGAATCGGAGGGAGTACCCCTCCACTTT.

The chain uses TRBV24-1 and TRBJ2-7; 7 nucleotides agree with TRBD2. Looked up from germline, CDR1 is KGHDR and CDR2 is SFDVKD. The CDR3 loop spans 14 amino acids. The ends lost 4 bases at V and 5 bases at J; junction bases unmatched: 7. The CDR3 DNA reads TGTGCCACCAGTGACACCGGGACTATCAACGAGCAGTACTTC. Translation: CATSDTGTINEQYF.

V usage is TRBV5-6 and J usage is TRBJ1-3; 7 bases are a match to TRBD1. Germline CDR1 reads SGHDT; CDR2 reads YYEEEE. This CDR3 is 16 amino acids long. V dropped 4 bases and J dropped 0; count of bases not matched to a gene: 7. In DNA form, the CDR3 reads TGTGCCAGCAGCCCCAGGACAGGTAGCTCTGGAAACACCATATATTTT. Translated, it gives CASSPRTGSSGNTIYF.

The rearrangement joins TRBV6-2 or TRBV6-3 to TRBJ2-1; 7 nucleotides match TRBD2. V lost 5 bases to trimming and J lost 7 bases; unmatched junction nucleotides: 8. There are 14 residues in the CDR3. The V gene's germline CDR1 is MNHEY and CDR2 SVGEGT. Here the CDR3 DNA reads TGTGCCAGCAGTCGGGGACTACCGTTAAATGAGCAGTTCTTC. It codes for CASSRGLPLNEQFF.

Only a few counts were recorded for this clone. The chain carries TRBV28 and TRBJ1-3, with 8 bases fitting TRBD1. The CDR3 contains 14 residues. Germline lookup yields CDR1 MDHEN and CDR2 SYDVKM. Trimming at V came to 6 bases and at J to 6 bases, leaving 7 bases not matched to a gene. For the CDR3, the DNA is TGTGCCAGCAGATACAGGGGGGAGGTAAACACCATATATTTT. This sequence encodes CASRYRGEVNTIYF.

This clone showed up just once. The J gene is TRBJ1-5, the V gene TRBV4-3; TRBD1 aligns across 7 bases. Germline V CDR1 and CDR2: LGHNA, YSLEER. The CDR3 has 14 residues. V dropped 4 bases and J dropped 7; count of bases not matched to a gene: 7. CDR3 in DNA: TGCGCCAGCAGCCCCTCGACAGGGAACCAGCCCCAGCATTTT. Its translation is CASSPSTGNQPQHF.

For the CDR3, the DNA is TGTGCCAGCAGTTTACAGGGTGTCTGGGAGGAAAAACTGTTTTTT. Encoded protein: CASSLQGVWEEKLFF. The chain carries TRBV28 and TRBJ1-4; weak D call: TRBD1 (5 bases). Per germline, CDR1 MDHEN and CDR2 SYDVKM. This CDR3 spans 15 amino acids. Trimming took 2 bases from V and 8 from J, leaving 15 bases between them.

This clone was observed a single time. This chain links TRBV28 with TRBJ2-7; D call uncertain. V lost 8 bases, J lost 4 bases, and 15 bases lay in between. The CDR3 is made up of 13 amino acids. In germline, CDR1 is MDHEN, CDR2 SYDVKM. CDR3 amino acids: CASAPVPNYEQYF. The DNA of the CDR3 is TGTGCCAGCGCTCCGGTCCCAAATTACGAGCAGTACTTC.

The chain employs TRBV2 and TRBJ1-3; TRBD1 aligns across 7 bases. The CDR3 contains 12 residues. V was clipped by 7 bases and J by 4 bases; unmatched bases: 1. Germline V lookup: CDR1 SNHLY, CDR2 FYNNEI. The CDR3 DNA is TGTGCCAGCATACAGGGGGGAAACACCATATATTTT. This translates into CASIQGGNTIYF.

The CDR3 DNA sequence: TGTGCCAGCGCGGGACGGCTTGGTGAAGCTTTCTTT. Translated: CASAGRLGEAFF. The gene calls are TRBV28 and TRBJ1-1; D is perhaps TRBD1 (5 bases). Germline assignment: CDR1 MDHEN and CDR2 SYDVKM. Trimming cost V 8 bases and J 7 bases, with 14 bases left between them. The CDR3 runs to 12 residues.

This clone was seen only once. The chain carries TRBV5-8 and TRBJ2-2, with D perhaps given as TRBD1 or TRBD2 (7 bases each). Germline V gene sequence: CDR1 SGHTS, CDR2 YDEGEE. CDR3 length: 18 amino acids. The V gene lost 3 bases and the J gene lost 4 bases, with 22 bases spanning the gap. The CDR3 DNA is TGTGCCAGCAGCTCCCCCCAGGGGGGGCGAGGGTTCACCGGGGAGCTGTTTTTT. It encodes CASSSPQGGRGFTGELFF. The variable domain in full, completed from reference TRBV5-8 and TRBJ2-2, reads EAGVTQSPTHLIKTRGQQATLRCSPISGHTSVYWYQQALGLGLQFLLWYDEGEERNRGNFPPRFSGRQFPNYSSELNVNALELEDSALYLCASSSPQGGRGFTGELFFGEGSRLTVL.

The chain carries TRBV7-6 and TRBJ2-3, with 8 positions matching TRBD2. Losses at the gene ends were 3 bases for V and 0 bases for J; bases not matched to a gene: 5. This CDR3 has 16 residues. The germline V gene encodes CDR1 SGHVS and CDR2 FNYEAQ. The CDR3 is CASSFRGGRSTDTQYF. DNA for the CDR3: TGTGCCAGCAGCTTCCGGGGGGGCCGTAGCACAGATACGCAGTATTTT.

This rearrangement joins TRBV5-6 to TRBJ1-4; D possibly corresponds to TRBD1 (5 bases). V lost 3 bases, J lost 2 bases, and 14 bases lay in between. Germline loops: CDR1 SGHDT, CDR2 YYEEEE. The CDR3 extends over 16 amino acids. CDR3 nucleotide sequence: TGTGCCAGCAGCTCCCTTCGAGGGGCCACTAATGAAAAACTGTTTTTT. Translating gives CASSSLRGATNEKLFF.

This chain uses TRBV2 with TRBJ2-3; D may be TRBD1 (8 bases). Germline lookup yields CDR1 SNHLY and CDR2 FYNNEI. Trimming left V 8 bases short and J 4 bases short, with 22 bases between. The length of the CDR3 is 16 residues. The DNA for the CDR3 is TGTGCCAGCCCGAAAGGACAGGGACGGGGGGCAGATACGCAGTATTTT. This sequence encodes CASPKGQGRGADTQYF.

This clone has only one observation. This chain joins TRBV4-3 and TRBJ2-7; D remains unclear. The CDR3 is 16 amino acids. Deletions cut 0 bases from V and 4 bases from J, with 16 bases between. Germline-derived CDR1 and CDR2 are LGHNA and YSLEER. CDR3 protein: CASSQENSGRTYEQYF. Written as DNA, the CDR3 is TGCGCCAGCAGCCAAGAAAACTCGGGTCGCACATACGAGCAGTACTTC.

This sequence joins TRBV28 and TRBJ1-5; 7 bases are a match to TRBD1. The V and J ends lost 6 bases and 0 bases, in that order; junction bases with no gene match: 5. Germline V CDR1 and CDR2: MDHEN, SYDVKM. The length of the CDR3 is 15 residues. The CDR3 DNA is TGTGCCAGCAGAGGGACAGCCTATAGCAATCAGCCCCAGCATTTT. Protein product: CASRGTAYSNQPQHF.

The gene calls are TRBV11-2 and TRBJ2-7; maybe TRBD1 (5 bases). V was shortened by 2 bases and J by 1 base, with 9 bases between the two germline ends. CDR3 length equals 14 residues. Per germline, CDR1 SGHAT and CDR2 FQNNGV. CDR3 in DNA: TGTGCCAGCAGCTTACCCAGGGTATCCTACGAGCAGTACTTC. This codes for CASSLPRVSYEQYF.

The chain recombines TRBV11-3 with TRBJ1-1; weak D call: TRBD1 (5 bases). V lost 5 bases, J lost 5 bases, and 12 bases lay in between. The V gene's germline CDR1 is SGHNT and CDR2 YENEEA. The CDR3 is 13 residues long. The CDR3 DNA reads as TGTGCCAGCAGCCCCCTAGGGGAGACTGAAGCTTTCTTT. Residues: CASSPLGETEAFF.

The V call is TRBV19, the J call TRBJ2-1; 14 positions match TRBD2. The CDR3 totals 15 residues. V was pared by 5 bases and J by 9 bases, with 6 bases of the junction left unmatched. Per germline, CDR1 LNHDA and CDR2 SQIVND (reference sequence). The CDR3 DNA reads TGTGCCAGTAGTTCGGGACTAGCGGGAGAAGGTGAGCAGTTCTTC. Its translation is CASSSGLAGEGEQFF. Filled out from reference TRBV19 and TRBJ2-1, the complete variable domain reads DGGITQSPKYLFRKEGQNVTLSCEQNLNHDAMYWYRQDPGQGLRLIYYSQIVNDFQKGDIAEGYSVSREKKESFPLTVTSAQKNPTAFYLCASSSGLAGEGEQFFGPGTRLTVL.

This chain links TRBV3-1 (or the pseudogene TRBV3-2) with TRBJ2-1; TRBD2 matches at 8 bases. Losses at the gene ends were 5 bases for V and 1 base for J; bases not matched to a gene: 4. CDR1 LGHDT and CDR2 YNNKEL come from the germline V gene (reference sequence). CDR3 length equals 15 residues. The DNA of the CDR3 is TGTGCCAGCAGCGCCTCTAGCGGGTCCTACAATGAGCAGTTCTTC. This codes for CASSASSGSYNEQFF.

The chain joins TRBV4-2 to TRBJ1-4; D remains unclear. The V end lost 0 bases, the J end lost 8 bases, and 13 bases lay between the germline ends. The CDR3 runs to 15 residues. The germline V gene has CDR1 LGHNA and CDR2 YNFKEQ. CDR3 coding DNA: TGTGCCAGCAGCCAAGACGTTAGTAACGGGGAAAAACTGTTTTTT. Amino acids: CASSQDVSNGEKLFF.

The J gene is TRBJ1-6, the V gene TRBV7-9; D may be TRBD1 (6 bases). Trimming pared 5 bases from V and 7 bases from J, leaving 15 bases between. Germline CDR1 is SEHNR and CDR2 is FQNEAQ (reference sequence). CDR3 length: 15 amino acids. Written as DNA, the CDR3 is TGTGCCAGCAGCCCACAGGGTAATGTAAATTCACCCCTCCACTTT. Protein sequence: CASSPQGNVNSPLHF.

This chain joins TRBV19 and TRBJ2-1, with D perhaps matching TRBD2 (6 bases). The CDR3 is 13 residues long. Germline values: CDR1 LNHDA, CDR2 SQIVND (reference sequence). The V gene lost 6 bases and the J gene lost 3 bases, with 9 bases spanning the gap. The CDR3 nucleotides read TGTGCCAGTAGCGGGGGAAGCTACAATGAGCAGTTCTTC. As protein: CASSGGSYNEQFF.